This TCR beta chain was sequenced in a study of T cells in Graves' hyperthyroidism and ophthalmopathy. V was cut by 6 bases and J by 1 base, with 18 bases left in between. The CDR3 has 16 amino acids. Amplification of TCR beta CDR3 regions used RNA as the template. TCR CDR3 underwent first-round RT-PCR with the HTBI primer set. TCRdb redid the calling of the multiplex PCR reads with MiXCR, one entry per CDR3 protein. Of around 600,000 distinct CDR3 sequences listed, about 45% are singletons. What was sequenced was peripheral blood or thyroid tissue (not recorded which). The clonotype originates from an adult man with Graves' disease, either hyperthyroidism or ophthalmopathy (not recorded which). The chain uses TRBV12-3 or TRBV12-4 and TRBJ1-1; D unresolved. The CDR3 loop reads CASSPDPATRNTEAFF. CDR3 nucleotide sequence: TGTGCCAGCAGCCCAGACCCCGCGACAAGGAACACTGAAGCTTTCTTT.